Listed below are T cell receptor beta chains from one sample, sequenced in a study of CD8+CD57+ T cells in acquired aplastic anemia. TCRdb re-called the reads through MiXCR, storing one row per CDR3 protein. The table records roughly 220,000 distinct CDR3 sequences, roughly two thirds of them present only once. What was sequenced was sorted CD4+, CD8+, or CD8+CD57+ T cells (not recorded which) from PBMCs. These receptors were obtained from a human donor with aplastic anemia. Each CDR3 is given with its conserved first and last residue. Each record gives: clone size, V gene, J gene, CDR3 protein. Clone size is given for some rows only: seen once, a few or many times, or a class if the clone is expanded.

many	TRBV2	TRBJ1-5	CASQENFSGDQPQHF
.	TRBV5-1	TRBJ2-7	CASSLSGTGGLEQYF
few	TRBV15	TRBJ2-7	CATSSSRSGQGFDEQYF
.	TRBV2	TRBJ1-5	CASNGRSQPQHF
.	TRBV2	TRBJ2-3	CASSVNGRSTDTQYF
.	TRBV7-2	TRBJ1-1	CASSGSYAGRHAFF
.	TRBV29-1	TRBJ2-3	CSVPPGGFLSTDTQYF
.	TRBV10-3	TRBJ2-7	CAISEYGRDDEQYF
once	TRBV2	TRBJ2-7	CASSEASGVTYEQYF
.	TRBV7-2	TRBJ2-5	CASSWTGTSGGGSQETQYF
.	TRBV12-3/TRBV12-4	TRBJ1-3	CASSRGGGNTIYF
few	TRBV2	TRBJ1-6	CASSLDRLNSPLHF
few	TRBV7-3	TRBJ2-3	CASSPLSEDTQYF
.	TRBV2	TRBJ1-6	CASSETDRRRSPLHF
few	TRBV20-1	TRBJ1-2	CSASHHGASYGYTF
few	TRBV20-1	TRBJ1-2	CSAWTGNGYTF
many	TRBV4-1	TRBJ2-2	CASSQDWGNTGELFF
.	TRBV15	TRBJ2-7	CATSGVSGQYF
many	TRBV6-1	TRBJ1-2	CASSEGTGGYGYTF
few	TRBV25-1	TRBJ2-2	CASSEQGLDTGELFF
.	TRBV5-4	TRBJ2-5	CASSSAGLAGETQYF
.	TRBV20-1	TRBJ2-7	CSASRLDRGSYEQYF
.	TRBV15	TRBJ2-7	CATSSSRSGQGPLYEQYF
.	TRBV9	TRBJ1-2	CASSVGTVYGYTF
.	TRBV7-9	TRBJ2-1	CASSSGLAVDEQFF
.	TRBV20-1	TRBJ2-5	CSASGLAGLQETQYF
many	TRBV7-6	TRBJ2-3	CASSPPGGRPDTQYF
.	TRBV5-6	TRBJ2-7	CASSLGGTGEQYF
.	TRBV15	TRBJ2-1	CATSSSLPQGDNEQSF
many	TRBV11-2	TRBJ2-7	CASSFIWPRAYEQYF
few	TRBV19	TRBJ2-7	CASSFGTGPYEQYF
.	TRBV25-1	TRBJ1-2	CAKHRWRGPANYGYTF
few	TRBV7-9	TRBJ2-5	CASSKTWGRLAGETQYF
.	TRBV7-9	TRBJ2-7	CASSPGAYEQYF
.	TRBV7-9	TRBJ1-1	CASSAGQFIDTEAFF
.	TRBV24-1	TRBJ2-3	CATSEETGGRDTQYF
.	TRBV19	TRBJ1-2	CASTRTEGGYTF
.	TRBV2	TRBJ1-1	CASKWTGVDGTEAFF
.	TRBV7-2	TRBJ2-2	CASSNNRGRDSGELFF
.	TRBV5-1	TRBJ2-1	CASSSMTSGGDNEQFF
.	TRBV5-5	TRBJ1-6	CASSVTGGDNSPLHF
once	TRBV10-3	TRBJ1-5	CAISESPSAGQHSNQPQHF
.	TRBV10-3	TRBJ2-3	CAISESSSGGVDTQYF
.	TRBV7-2	.	CASSLAGQRQETQYF
.	TRBV7-9	TRBJ2-3	CASSQGGADTQYF
.	TRBV4-1	TRBJ2-7	CASSQAPGQGSEQYF
.	TRBV7-2	TRBJ2-3	CASIPQGQGSYPSTDTQYF
.	TRBV7-6	TRBJ2-7	CASSLAPFYEQYF
.	TRBV7-8	TRBJ2-7	CASSNTGYEQYF
.	TRBV10-2	TRBJ1-2	CATSRQGLAGYTF